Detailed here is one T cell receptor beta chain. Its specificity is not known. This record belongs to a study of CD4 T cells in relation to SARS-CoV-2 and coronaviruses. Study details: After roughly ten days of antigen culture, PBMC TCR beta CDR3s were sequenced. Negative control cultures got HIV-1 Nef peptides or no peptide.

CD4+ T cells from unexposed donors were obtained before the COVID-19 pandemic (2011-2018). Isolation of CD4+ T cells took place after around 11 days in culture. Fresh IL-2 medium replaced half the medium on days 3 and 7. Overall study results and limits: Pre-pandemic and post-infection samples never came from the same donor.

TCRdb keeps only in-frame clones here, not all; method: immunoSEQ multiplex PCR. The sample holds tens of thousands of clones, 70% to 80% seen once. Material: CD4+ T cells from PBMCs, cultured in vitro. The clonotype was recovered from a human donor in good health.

CDR3 DNA: TGTGCCAGCAGTGAAGAGTGGGGCGGGAGCTCCTACAATGAGCAGTTCTTC. Amino acids: CASSEEWGGSSYNEQFF. The J gene is TRBJ2-1, the V gene TRBV6-1; TRBD2 matches 7 bases. J lost 0 bases, V lost 1 base, and 6 bases had no gene match. This CDR3 is 17 amino acids long. Germline V gene sequence: CDR1 MNHNS, CDR2 SASEGT.